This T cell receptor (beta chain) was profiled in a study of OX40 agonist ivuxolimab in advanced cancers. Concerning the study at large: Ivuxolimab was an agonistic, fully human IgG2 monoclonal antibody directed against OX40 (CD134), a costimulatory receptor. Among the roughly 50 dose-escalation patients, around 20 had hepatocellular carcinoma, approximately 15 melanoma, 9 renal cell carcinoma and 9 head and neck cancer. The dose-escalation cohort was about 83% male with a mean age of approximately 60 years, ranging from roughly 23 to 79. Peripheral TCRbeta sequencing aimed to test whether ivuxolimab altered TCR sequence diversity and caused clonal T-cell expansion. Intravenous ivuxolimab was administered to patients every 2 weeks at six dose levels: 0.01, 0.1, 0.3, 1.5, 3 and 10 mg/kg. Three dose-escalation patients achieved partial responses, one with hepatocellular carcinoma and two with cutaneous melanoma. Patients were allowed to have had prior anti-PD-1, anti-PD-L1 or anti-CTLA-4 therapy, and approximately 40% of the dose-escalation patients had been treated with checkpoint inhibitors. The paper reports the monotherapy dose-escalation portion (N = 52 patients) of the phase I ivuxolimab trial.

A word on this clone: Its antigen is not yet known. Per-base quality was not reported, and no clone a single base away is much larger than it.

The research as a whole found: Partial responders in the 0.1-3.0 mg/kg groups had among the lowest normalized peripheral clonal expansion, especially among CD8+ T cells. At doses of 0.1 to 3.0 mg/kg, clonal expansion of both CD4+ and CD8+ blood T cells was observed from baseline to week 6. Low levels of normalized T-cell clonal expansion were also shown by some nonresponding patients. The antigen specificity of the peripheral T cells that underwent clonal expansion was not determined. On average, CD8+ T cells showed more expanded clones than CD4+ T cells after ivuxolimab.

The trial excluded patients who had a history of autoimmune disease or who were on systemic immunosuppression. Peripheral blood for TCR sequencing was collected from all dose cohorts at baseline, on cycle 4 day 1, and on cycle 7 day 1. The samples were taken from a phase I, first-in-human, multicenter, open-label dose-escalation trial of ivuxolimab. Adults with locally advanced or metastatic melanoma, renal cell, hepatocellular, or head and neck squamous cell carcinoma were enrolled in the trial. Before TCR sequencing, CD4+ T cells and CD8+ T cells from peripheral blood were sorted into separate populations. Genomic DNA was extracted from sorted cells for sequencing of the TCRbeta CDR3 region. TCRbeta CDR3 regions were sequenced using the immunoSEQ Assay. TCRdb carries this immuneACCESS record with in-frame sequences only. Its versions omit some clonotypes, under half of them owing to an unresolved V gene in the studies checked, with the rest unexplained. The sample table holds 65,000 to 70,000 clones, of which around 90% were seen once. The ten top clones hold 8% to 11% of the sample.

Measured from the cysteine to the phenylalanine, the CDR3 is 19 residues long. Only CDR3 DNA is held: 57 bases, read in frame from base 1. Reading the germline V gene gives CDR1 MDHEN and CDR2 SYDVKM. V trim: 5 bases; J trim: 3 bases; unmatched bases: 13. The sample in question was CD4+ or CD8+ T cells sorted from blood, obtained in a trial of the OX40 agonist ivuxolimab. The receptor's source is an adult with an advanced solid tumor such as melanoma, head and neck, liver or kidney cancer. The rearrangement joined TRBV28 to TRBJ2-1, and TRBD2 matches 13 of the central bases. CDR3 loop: CASSPMMGRTSGGYNEQFF. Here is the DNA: TGTGCCAGCAGTCCGATGATGGGTCGGACTAGCGGGGGCTACAATGAGCAGTTCTTC.